These 27 T cell receptor beta chains were all obtained from the same sample, sequenced in a study of T cell changes during pregnancy in multiple sclerosis. Using immunoSEQ multiplex PCR, the repertoire was profiled, and TCRdb retains in-frame clones only, with some absent. The table shows about 110,000 clones, with 85% to 95% occurring only once. The sequencing used peripheral blood, collected in the third trimester of pregnancy. These TCRs come from a female donor in good health, enrolled as a control in a pregnancy study.

This clone was observed a single time. V is TRBV7-2 and J is TRBJ1-5; maybe TRBD1 (5 bases). The CDR3 has 17 amino acids. The V gene lost 1 base and the J gene lost 0 bases, with 13 bases spanning the gap. CDR1 and CDR2 (germline): SGHTA, FQGNSA. The CDR3 DNA follows: TGTGCCAGCAGCTTAGAATTAAGGACATCTAGCAATCAGCCCCAGCATTTT. Residues: CASSLELRTSSNQPQHF.

This clone was recorded once. This chain uses TRBV19 with TRBJ1-4; 10 positions agree with TRBD1. This CDR3 contains 16 residues. V lost 6 bases and J lost 3; bases outside the gene matches: 7. CDR1 is LNHDA, CDR2 SQIVND, per germline (reference sequence). Here the CDR3 reads CASSIGTGAANEKLFF. The CDR3 nucleotides read TGTGCCAGTAGCATCGGGACAGGGGCGGCTAATGAAAAACTGTTTTTT. The entire variable domain, with the rest obtained from reference TRBV19 and TRBJ1-4, is as follows: DGGITQSPKYLFRKEGQNVTLSCEQNLNHDAMYWYRQDPGQGLRLIYYSQIVNDFQKGDIAEGYSVSREKKESFPLTVTSAQKNPTAFYLCASSIGTGAANEKLFFGSGTQLSVL.

This chain uses TRBV7-3 with TRBJ2-1; TRBD2 aligns across 8 bases. The ends lost 3 bases at V and 4 bases at J; junction bases unmatched: 5. The CDR3 consists of 15 residues. The germline gives CDR1 SGHTA, CDR2 FQGTGA. The CDR3 reads CASSLTSGGYNEQFF. DNA for the CDR3: TGTGCCAGCAGCTTGACCAGCGGGGGATACAATGAGCAGTTCTTC.

The rearrangement uses TRBV5-6 and TRBJ1-1; a weak D match, TRBD1 (5 bases). This CDR3 region has 14 residues. Deletions cut 5 bases from V and 1 base from J, with 12 bases between. CDR1 SGHDT and CDR2 YYEEEE come from the germline V gene. CDR3 coding DNA: TGTGCCAGCAGTGACATAGACAGGAACACTGAAGCTTTCTTT. Amino acids: CASSDIDRNTEAFF.

The V call is TRBV7-6, the J call TRBJ1-2; no reliable D call. Germline CDR1 SGHVS, CDR2 FNYEAQ. Deletions cut 1 base from V and 8 bases from J, with 11 bases between. The CDR3 totals 13 residues. CDR3 sequence reads: CASSLGQVRGYTF. The CDR3 DNA reads as TGTGCCAGCAGCTTAGGTCAGGTTCGCGGCTACACCTTC.

The chain uses TRBV4-3 and TRBJ2-1; D perhaps matches TRBD1 (6 bases). Germline V lookup: CDR1 LGHNA, CDR2 YSLEER. The germline V and J ends were trimmed by 1 base and 5 bases, with 15 bases remaining between them. CDR3 length equals 16 residues. The CDR3 reads CASSQVLFRQDNEQFF. The CDR3 DNA sequence: TGCGCCAGCAGCCAAGTCTTGTTTCGACAGGACAATGAGCAGTTCTTC.

This clone was detected many times. The chain joins TRBV7-2 to TRBJ1-2; the match to TRBD1 covers 7 bases. The J segment lost 5 bases and the V segment lost 4 bases, leaving 10 bases of the junction unmatched. There are 15 residues in the CDR3. Germline V CDR1 and CDR2: SGHTA, FQGNSA. The CDR3 sequence: CASSSSDRERYGYTF. The CDR3 region has the DNA TGTGCCAGCAGCTCTAGTGACAGGGAGCGTTATGGCTACACCTTC.

The chain carries TRBV15 and TRBJ1-5; D is ambiguous. V shed 0 bases and J shed 6 bases, with 12 bases lying between them. The CDR3 is 15 residues long. CDR1 LNHNV and CDR2 YYDKDF come from the germline V gene (reference sequence). In DNA form, the CDR3 reads TGTGCCACCAGCAGAGATACCCCCTCCGGTCAGCCCCAGCATTTT. Translation: CATSRDTPSGQPQHF.

The rearrangement joins TRBV19 to TRBJ1-5, with D uncertain. The germline gives CDR1 LNHDA, CDR2 SQIVND (reference sequence). CDR3 length equals 14 residues. V gave up 7 bases and J gave up 4 bases, with 14 bases separating them. This CDR3 reads CASTLGVRNQPQHF. For the CDR3, the DNA is TGTGCCAGTACCCTCGGTGTCCGAAATCAGCCCCAGCATTTT.

This chain links TRBV6-6 with TRBJ2-6; possibly TRBD1 for D (5 bases). Germline V gene data show CDR1 as MNHNY and CDR2 as SVGAGI (reference sequence). The CDR3 covers 14 residues. V was cut by 6 bases and J by 0 bases, with 6 bases left in between. The CDR3 here is CASSRDSGANVLTF. The CDR3 DNA reads as TGTGCCAGCAGCAGGGACTCTGGGGCCAACGTCCTGACTTTC.

The chain recombines TRBV7-9 with TRBJ2-7; D may be TRBD2 (5 bases). With 5 bases removed from V and 1 base from J, the gap between germline ends came to 9 bases. Germline V lookup: CDR1 SEHNR, CDR2 FQNEAQ (reference sequence). The CDR3 is 13 residues long. CDR3 residues: CASSGLLSYEQYF. The CDR3 nucleotides read TGTGCCAGCAGCGGACTTTTATCCTACGAGCAGTACTTC.

This clone has a single count. The rearrangement uses TRBV4-3 and TRBJ2-7; D may be TRBD2 (6 bases). Trimming left V 0 bases short and J 2 bases short, with 11 bases between. CDR3 size: 15 residues. Germline lookup yields CDR1 LGHNA and CDR2 YSLEER. As DNA, the CDR3 is TGCGCCAGCAGCCAAGATTTCCGGGGGACCTACGAGCAGTACTTC. It is translated as CASSQDFRGTYEQYF.

The chain recombines TRBV4-2 with TRBJ2-7, with 8 bases that match TRBD1. Germline-derived CDR1 and CDR2 are LGHNA and YNFKEQ. This CDR3 has 15 residues. The J segment lost 3 bases and the V segment lost 2 bases, leaving 6 bases of the junction unmatched. The CDR3 spells CASSQSSGQDYEQYF. CDR3 in DNA: TGTGCCAGCAGCCAATCGTCGGGACAGGACTACGAGCAGTACTTC.

CDR3 sequence: CASSPPTGYNEQFF. The CDR3 bases are TGTGCCAGTAGTCCCCCCACGGGGTACAATGAGCAGTTCTTC. The chain couples TRBV19 to TRBJ2-1; weak D call: TRBD2 (5 bases). Germline CDR1 is LNHDA and CDR2 is SQIVND (reference sequence). This CDR3 region has 14 residues. Trimming left V 5 bases short and J 4 bases short, with 12 bases between.

This chain uses TRBV5-4 with TRBJ2-3; TRBD2 matches 7 bases. CDR1 and CDR2 from the germline V gene are SGHNT and YYREEE (reference sequence). The CDR3 extends over 14 amino acids. The trim removed 3 bases at V and 4 bases at J, leaving 5 bases unmatched. The DNA of the CDR3 is TGTGCCAGCAGCTCCAGGACTAGTTCAGATACGCAGTATTTT. Protein: CASSSRTSSDTQYF.

CDR3 sequence: CASSSSGHSYNEQFF. The CDR3 coding sequence is TGTGCCAGCAGCTCTTCGGGACATTCCTACAATGAGCAGTTCTTC. The genes are TRBV7-6 and TRBJ2-1, with D tentatively TRBD1 (6 bases). There are 15 residues in the CDR3. The ends were cut back, 4 bases at V and 1 base at J, with 11 bases in the middle. Germline loops: CDR1 SGHVS, CDR2 FNYEAQ.

The CDR3 spells CASSPGEFQETQYF. For the CDR3, the DNA is TGTGCCAGCAGCCCCGGGGAGTTCCAAGAGACCCAGTACTTC. This chain links TRBV14 with TRBJ2-5, with a weak D call TRBD2 (5 bases). The germline V and J ends were trimmed by 4 bases and 1 base, with 10 bases remaining between them. Germline CDR1 is SGHDN and CDR2 is FVKESK. The CDR3 is made up of 14 amino acids.

The chain is built from TRBV6-5 and TRBJ1-1; TRBD1 matches at 8 bases. The CDR3 covers 15 residues. Germline trimming cut 0 bases from V and 4 bases from J; bases unmatched to any gene: 4. The V gene's germline CDR1 is MNHEY and CDR2 SVGAGI. CDR3 residues: CASSYSRQGTTEAFF. In nucleotides, the CDR3 is TGTGCCAGCAGTTACTCGAGACAGGGGACCACTGAAGCTTTCTTT.

The V call is TRBV7-8, the J call TRBJ2-1; the match to TRBD1 covers 8 bases. With 7 bases clipped from V and 1 base from J, the junction kept 9 bases outside the gene matches. This CDR3 has 16 amino acids. The V gene's germline CDR1 is SGHVS and CDR2 FQNEAQ. The CDR3 spells CASIHQGQGSYNEQFF. Written as DNA, the CDR3 is TGTGCCAGCATCCATCAAGGACAGGGATCCTACAATGAGCAGTTCTTC.

The chain uses TRBV5-6 and TRBJ1-4, with unresolved D. This CDR3 is built from 13 residues. Germline V CDR1 and CDR2: SGHDT, YYEEEE. V lost 2 bases to trimming and J lost 3 bases, with 5 bases between them. The CDR3: CASSFFSNEKLFF. CDR3 sequence (DNA): TGTGCCAGCAGCTTTTTCTCTAATGAAAAACTGTTTTTT.

This sequence joins TRBV11-2 and TRBJ1-6, with D unresolved. The CDR3 is 12 residues long. Per the germline V gene, CDR1 is SGHAT and CDR2 is FQNNGV. Trimming took off 5 bases at V and 12 bases at J, with 11 bases between the two ends. CDR3 in DNA: TGTGCCAGCAGCCCTAGCGGGCAACCCCTCCACTTT. Encoded protein: CASSPSGQPLHF.

This clone was observed a single time. V is TRBV4-3 and J is TRBJ2-2; 8 bases match TRBD1. Germline CDR1 reads LGHNA; CDR2 reads YSLEER. The V segment lost 3 bases and the J segment 1 base; nucleotides outside the gene matches: 10. The CDR3 consists of 18 residues. The DNA for the CDR3 is TGCGCCAGCAGCCACGGGACAGGAACCGAACTGAACACCGGGGAGCTGTTTTTT. Protein sequence: CASSHGTGTELNTGELFF.

This chain links TRBV6-5 with TRBJ1-2; 7 bases match TRBD1. V lost 6 bases to trimming and J lost 8 bases; unmatched junction nucleotides: 12. This CDR3 spans 14 amino acids. From germline, CDR1 is MNHEY and CDR2 SVGAGI. The CDR3 loop reads CASRLDREEFGYTF. The CDR3 DNA reads as TGTGCCAGCAGACTTGACAGGGAGGAATTCGGCTACACCTTC.

J is TRBJ2-3 and V is TRBV4-2; D gene unclear. Trimming shortened V by 0 bases and J by 0 bases, and 7 bases separated the two germline ends. CDR3 length: 15 residues. The germline CDR1 and CDR2 sequences are LGHNA and YNFKEQ. In DNA form, the CDR3 reads TGTGCCAGCAGCCAAGATGGCATCAGCACAGATACGCAGTATTTT. It encodes CASSQDGISTDTQYF.

This chain uses TRBV19 with TRBJ2-7; 8 bases are shared with TRBD2. V lost 4 bases to trimming and J lost 3 bases; unmatched junction nucleotides: 17. Germline-derived CDR1 and CDR2 are LNHDA and SQIVND (reference sequence). The CDR3 has 18 residues. DNA of the CDR3: TGTGCCAGTAGTACCCAAAGGGCGGGGGGCGCCGGGGGCTACGAGCAGTACTTC. It specifies CASSTQRAGGAGGYEQYF.

The V and J genes are TRBV5-1 and TRBJ1-2; possible D gene TRBD1, 6 bases. Germline loops: CDR1 SGHRS, CDR2 YFSETQ. Trimming cost V 5 bases and J 4 bases, with 15 bases left between them. There are 14 residues in the CDR3. CDR3 sequence: CASSSIGQSYGYTF. The DNA of the CDR3 is TGCGCCAGCAGTTCCATCGGACAGTCCTATGGCTACACCTTC.

The genes are TRBV9 and TRBJ2-1; D may be TRBD2 (6 bases). The germline V gene encodes CDR1 SGDLS and CDR2 YYNGEE. This CDR3 is built from 15 residues. V was clipped by 4 bases and J by 3 bases, with 14 bases between them. This chain's CDR3 is CASSITGTGYNEQFF. The CDR3 DNA is TGTGCCAGCAGCATCACCGGGACTGGCTACAATGAGCAGTTCTTC. The full variable domain, rest sourced from reference TRBV9 and TRBJ2-1, is DSGVTQTPKHLITATGQRVTLRCSPRSGDLSVYWYQQSLDQGLQFLIQYYNGEERAKGNILERFSAQQFPDLHSELNLSSLELGDSALYFCASSITGTGYNEQFFGPGTRLTVL.